Included here is one T cell receptor (beta chain) sequence, with context. As yet, its antigen is unknown. The data belong to a study of cytomegalovirus exposure and HLA in healthy donors. Primers for the PCR totalled 60 Vbeta and 13 Jbeta. The assay was immunoSEQ multiplex PCR, and TCRdb's table has in-frame clones only and misses some. Of 95,000 to 150,000 clones listed, roughly 70% were seen once; the top ten hold under 3%. Study conclusions and caveats: Serostatus for CMV was the only available immune exposure information. Follow-up analysis later connected one missense variant in DCLRE1C with trimming of TCR beta V- and J-genes.

The CDR3 contains 15 residues. CDR1 is PRHDT, CDR2 FYEKMQ, per germline (reference sequence). The V end lost 5 bases, the J end lost 1 base, and 14 bases lay between the germline ends. The chain recombines TRBV13 with TRBJ1-1; D is unclear. This receptor was identified in a woman aged 40 to 50 in good health and CMV-seropositive. Sequenced material: PBMCs. CDR3 DNA sequence: TGTGCCAGCAGCATAAGACCGACGGGGAACACTGAAGCTTTCTTT. Translation gives CASSIRPTGNTEAFF. Complete variable domain (other parts from reference TRBV13 and TRBJ1-1): AAGVIQSPRHLIKEKRETATLKCYPIPRHDTVYWYQQGPGQDPQFLISFYEKMQSDKGSIPDRFSAQQFSDYHSELNMSSLELGDSALYFCASSIRPTGNTEAFFGQGTRLTVV.